This T cell receptor beta chain was captured by sequencing in a study of response to subunit inactivated influenza vaccine. TCRdb redid the calling of the RT-PCR reads with MiXCR, one entry per CDR3 protein. This table has hundreds of thousands of distinct CDR3 sequences, approximately 17% appearing once. The CDR3 has 16 residues. The germline gives CDR1 SQVTM, CDR2 ANQGSEA. This clonotype has only a few counts. The junction shows a germline mismatch at one end, possibly a read error. The sample in question was PBMCs from blood, obtained more than 4 days after vaccination. The rearrangement joins TRBV29-1 to TRBJ2-6; D is possibly TRBD1 or TRBD2 (6 bases each). The receptor was isolated from a man in his forties or fifties who received an inactivated influenza vaccine. The CDR3 DNA sequence: TGTAGCGTTGAAATGCAGGGGAGGTATGGGGCCAACGTCCTGACTTTC. It specifies CSVEMQGRYGANVLTF.